The present T cell receptor (beta chain) was sequenced within a study of regulatory T cells in long-lasting Graves disease. The CDR3 has 17 amino acids. In germline, CDR1 is MDHEN, CDR2 SYDVKM. The ends lost 3 bases at V and 3 bases at J; junction bases unmatched: 9. Indicated time point: newly diagnosed GD, antithyroid drugs for less than 3 months. With RNA extracted from PBMCs as input, the TCR library was made. General study findings and limits: Favored gene segments in persistent disease were TRBV28, TRBJ1-2 and TRBJ2-5.

Arm-PCR of CDR3 regions with iRepertoire HTBI primers generated TCR beta libraries. Each CDR3 protein gets one entry after TCRdb re-called the multiplex PCR reads with MiXCR. The sample has a few hundred thousand distinct CDR3 sequences, 12% seen once. Comment on this clonotype: Its specificity is unknown.

The sample was also reused in another study, on T cells in Graves' hyperthyroidism and ophthalmopathy. That report notes: Primed by the HTBI set, a first-round RT-PCR was run on the TCR CDR3.

The chain joins TRBV28 to TRBJ2-7; 12 bases fit TRBD2. The sample consisted of peripheral blood mononuclear cells (PBMCs), taken at new diagnosis, from a patient treated with antithyroid drugs. The receptor's source is a woman aged 18-30 years with Graves disease. The DNA for the CDR3 is TGTGCCAGCAGTTTTTACGGGACTAGCGGGCCCATCTACGAGCAGTACTTC. Translating gives CASSFYGTSGPIYEQYF.